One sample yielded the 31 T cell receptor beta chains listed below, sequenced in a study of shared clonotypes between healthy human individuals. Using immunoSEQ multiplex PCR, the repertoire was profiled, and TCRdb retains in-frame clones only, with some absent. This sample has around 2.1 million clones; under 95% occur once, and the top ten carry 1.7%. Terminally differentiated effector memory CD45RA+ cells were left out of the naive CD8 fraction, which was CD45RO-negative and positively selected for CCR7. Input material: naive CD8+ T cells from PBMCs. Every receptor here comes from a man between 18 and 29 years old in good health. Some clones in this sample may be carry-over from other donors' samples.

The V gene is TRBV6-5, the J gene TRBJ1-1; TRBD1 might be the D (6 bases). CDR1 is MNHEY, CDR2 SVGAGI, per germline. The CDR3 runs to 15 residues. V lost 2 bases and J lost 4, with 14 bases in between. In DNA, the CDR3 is TGTGCCAGCAGTTACAGCGACAGGTTTGGCACTGAAGCTTTCTTT. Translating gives CASSYSDRFGTEAFF.

The CDR3 loop is CASRIGGGDYNEQFF. The CDR3 nucleotides read TGTGCCAGCAGAATCGGTGGGGGGGATTACAATGAGCAGTTCTTC. J is TRBJ2-1 and V is TRBV28; 7 nucleotides line up with TRBD2. V lost 6 bases, J lost 4 bases, and 9 bases stayed unmatched. The CDR3 has 15 amino acids. Germline CDR1 reads MDHEN; CDR2 reads SYDVKM.

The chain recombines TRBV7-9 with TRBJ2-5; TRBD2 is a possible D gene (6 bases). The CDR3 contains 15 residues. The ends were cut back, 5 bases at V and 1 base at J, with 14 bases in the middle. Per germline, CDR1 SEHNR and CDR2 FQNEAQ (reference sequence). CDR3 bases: TGTGCCAGCAGCCCTCCCGGGGGAGTCCAAGAGACCCAGTACTTC. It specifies CASSPPGGVQETQYF.

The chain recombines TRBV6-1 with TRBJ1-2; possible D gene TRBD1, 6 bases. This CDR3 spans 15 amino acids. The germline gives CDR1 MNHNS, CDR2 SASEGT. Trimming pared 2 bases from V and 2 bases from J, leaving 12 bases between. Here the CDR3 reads CASSEFPGVNYGYTF. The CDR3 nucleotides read TGTGCCAGCAGTGAATTTCCAGGGGTGAACTATGGCTACACCTTC.

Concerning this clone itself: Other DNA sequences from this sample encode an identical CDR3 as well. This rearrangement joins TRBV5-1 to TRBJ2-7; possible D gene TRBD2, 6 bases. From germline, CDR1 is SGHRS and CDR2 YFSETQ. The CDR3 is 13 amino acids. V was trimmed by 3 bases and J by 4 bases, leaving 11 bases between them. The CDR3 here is CASSWGDNYEQYF. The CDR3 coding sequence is TGCGCCAGCAGCTGGGGGGATAATTACGAGCAGTACTTC.

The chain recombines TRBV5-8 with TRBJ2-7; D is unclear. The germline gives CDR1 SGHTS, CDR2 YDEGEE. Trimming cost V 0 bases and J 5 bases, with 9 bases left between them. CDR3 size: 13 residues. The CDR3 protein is CASSLGSTNEQYF. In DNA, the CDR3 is TGTGCCAGCAGCTTGGGGAGCACCAACGAGCAGTACTTC.

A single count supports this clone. For the CDR3, the DNA is TGTGCCAGCGTGTGGTTCGGGGGGGAGGGCCTCAACGAGCAGTACTTC. Protein: CASVWFGGEGLNEQYF. The chain combines TRBV5-8 with TRBJ2-7, with 8 bases identical to TRBD2. The CDR3 has 16 amino acids. Germline lookup yields CDR1 SGHTS and CDR2 YDEGEE. Trimming at V came to 7 bases and at J to 5 bases, leaving 17 bases not matched to a gene. Combining the CDR3 with reference TRBV5-8 and TRBJ2-7 gives the whole variable domain EAGVTQSPTHLIKTRGQQATLRCSPISGHTSVYWYQQALGLGLQFLLWYDEGEERNRGNFPPRFSGRQFPNYSSELNVNALELEDSALYLCASVWFGGEGLNEQYFGPGTRLTVT.

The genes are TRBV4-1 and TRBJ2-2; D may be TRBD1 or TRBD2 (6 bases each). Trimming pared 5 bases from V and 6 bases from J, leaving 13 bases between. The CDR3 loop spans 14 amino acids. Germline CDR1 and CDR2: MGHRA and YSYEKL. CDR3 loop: CASSDLGGAGELFF. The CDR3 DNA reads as TGCGCCAGCAGCGACCTGGGGGGCGCCGGGGAGCTGTTTTTT.

The CDR3 here is CASSLMETQYF. The DNA of the CDR3 is TGTGCCAGCAGCTTGATGGAGACCCAGTACTTC. The gene calls are TRBV7-6 and TRBJ2-5, with no clear D. This CDR3 has 11 amino acids. Trimming cost V 3 bases and J 5 bases, with 4 bases left between them. Germline values: CDR1 SGHVS, CDR2 FNYEAQ.

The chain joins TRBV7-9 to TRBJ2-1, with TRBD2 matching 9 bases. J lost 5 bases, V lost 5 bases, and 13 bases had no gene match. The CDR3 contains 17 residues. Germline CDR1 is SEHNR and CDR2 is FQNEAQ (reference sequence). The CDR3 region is CASSANNWASGNNEQFF. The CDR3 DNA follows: TGTGCCAGCAGCGCAAATAATTGGGCTAGCGGGAACAATGAGCAGTTCTTC.

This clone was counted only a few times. CDR3 residues: CASSAPDREVNTEAFF. CDR3 nucleotides: TGTGCCAGCAGTGCCCCGGATCGGGAGGTAAACACTGAAGCTTTCTTT. This chain links TRBV2 with TRBJ1-1, with no clear D. This CDR3 comprises 16 residues. Trimming took 4 bases from V and 2 from J, leaving 17 bases between them. In germline, CDR1 is SNHLY, CDR2 FYNNEI.

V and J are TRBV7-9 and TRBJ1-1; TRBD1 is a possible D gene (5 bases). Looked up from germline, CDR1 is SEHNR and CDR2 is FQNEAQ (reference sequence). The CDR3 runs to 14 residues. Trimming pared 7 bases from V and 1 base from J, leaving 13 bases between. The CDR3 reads CASNPGGWNTEAFF. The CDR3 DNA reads TGTGCCAGCAACCCCGGGGGTTGGAACACTGAAGCTTTCTTT. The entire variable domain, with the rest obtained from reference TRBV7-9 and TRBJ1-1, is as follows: DTGVSQNPRHKITKRGQNVTFRCDPISEHNRLYWYRQTLGQGPEFLTYFQNEAQLEKSRLLSDRFSAERPKGSFSTLEIQRTEQGDSAMYLCASNPGGWNTEAFFGQGTRLTVV.

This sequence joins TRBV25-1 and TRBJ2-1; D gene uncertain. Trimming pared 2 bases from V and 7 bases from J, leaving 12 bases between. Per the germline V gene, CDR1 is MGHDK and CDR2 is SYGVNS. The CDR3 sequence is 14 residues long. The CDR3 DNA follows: TGTGCCAGCAGTGAACGAACTATTGGGAATGAGCAGTTCTTC. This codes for CASSERTIGNEQFF. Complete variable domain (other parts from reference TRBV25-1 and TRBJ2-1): EADIYQTPRYLVIGTGKKITLECSQTMGHDKMYWYQQDPGMELHLIHYSYGVNSTEKGDLSSESTVSRIRTEHFPLTLESARPSHTSQYLCASSERTIGNEQFFGPGTRLTVL.

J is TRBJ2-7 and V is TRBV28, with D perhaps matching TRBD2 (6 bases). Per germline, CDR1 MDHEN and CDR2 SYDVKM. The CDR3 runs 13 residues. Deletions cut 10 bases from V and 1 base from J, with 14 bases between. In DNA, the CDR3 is TGTGCCACCACGGGGGATCCTTCCTACGAGCAGTACTTC. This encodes CATTGDPSYEQYF.

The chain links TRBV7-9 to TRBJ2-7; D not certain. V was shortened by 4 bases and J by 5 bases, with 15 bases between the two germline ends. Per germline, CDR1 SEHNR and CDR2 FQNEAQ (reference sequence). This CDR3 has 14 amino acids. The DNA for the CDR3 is TGTGCCAGCAGCTCGGTGACGGTCCGCGACGAGCAGTACTTC. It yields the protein CASSSVTVRDEQYF.

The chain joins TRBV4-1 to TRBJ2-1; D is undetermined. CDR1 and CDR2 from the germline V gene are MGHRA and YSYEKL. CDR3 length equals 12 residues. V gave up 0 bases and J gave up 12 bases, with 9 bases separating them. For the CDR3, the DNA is TGCGCCAGCAGCCAAGATGAGATCCGGCAGTTCTTC. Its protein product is CASSQDEIRQFF.

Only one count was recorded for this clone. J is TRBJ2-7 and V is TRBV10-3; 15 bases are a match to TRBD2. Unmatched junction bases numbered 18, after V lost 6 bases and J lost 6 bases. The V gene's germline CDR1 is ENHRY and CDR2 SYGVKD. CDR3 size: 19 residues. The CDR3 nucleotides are TGTGCCATCAGGCAGGGACAGACCGGACTAGCGGGAGGGGGGTTCGAGCAGTACTTC. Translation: CAIRQGQTGLAGGGFEQYF.

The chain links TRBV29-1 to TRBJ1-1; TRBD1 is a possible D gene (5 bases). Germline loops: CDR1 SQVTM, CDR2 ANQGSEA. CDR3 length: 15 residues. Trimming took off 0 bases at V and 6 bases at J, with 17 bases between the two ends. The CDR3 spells CSVEDLAGISAEAFF. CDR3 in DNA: TGCAGCGTTGAAGATCTGGCAGGGATAAGCGCTGAAGCTTTCTTT.

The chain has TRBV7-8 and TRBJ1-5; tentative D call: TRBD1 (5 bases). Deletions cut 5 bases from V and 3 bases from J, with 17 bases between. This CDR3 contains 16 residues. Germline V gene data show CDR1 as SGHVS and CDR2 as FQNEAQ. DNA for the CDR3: TGTGCCAGCAGCGCGAGCCGGGACGGCTCCAATCAGCCCCAGCATTTT. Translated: CASSASRDGSNQPQHF.

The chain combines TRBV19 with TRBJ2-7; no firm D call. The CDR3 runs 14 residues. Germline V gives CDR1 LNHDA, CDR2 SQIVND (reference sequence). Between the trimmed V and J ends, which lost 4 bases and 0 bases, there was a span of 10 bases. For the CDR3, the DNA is TGTGCCAGTAGTAAGGTAGGGTCCTCCTACGAGCAGTACTTC. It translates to CASSKVGSSYEQYF. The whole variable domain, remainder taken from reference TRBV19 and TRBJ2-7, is DGGITQSPKYLFRKEGQNVTLSCEQNLNHDAMYWYRQDPGQGLRLIYYSQIVNDFQKGDIAEGYSVSREKKESFPLTVTSAQKNPTAFYLCASSKVGSSYEQYFGPGTRLTVT.

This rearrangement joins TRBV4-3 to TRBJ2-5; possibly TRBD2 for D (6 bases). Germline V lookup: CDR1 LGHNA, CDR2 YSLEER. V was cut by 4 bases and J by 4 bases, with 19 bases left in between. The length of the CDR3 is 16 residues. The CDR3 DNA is TGCGCCAGCAGCCGCAGCCCACGGAGGGCGGGAGAGACCCAGTACTTC. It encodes CASSRSPRRAGETQYF.

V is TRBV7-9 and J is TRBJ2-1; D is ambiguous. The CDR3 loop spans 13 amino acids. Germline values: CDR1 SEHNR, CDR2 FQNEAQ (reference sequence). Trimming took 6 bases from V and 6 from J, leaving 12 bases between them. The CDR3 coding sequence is TGTGCCAGCAGTCCTCCTTATAGCAATGAGCAGTTCTTC. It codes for CASSPPYSNEQFF. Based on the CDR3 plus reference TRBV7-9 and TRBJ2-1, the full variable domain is DTGVSQNPRHKITKRGQNVTFRCDPISEHNRLYWYRQTLGQGPEFLTYFQNEAQLEKSRLLSDRFSAERPKGSFSTLEIQRTEQGDSAMYLCASSPPYSNEQFFGPGTRLTVL.

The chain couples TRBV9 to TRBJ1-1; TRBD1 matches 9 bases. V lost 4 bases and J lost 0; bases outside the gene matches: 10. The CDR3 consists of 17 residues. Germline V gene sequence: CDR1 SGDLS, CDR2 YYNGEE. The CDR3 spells CASSQRTGAFMNTEAFF. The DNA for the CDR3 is TGTGCCAGCAGCCAAAGGACAGGGGCGTTCATGAACACTGAAGCTTTCTTT.

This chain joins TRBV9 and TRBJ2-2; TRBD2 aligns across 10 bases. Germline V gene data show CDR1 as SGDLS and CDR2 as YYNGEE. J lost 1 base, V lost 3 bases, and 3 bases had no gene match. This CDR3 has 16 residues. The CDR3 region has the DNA TGTGCCAGCAGCGCAGGACTAGCGGTGAACACCGGGGAGCTGTTTTTT. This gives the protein CASSAGLAVNTGELFF.

The CDR3 reads CASSPPIGTGELFF. Here the CDR3 DNA reads TGTGCCAGCAGCCCACCCATTGGGACCGGGGAGCTGTTTTTT. V usage is TRBV11-2 and J usage is TRBJ2-2; D is unresolved. The germline gives CDR1 SGHAT, CDR2 FQNNGV. This CDR3 comprises 14 residues. Deletions cut 5 bases from V and 5 bases from J, with 12 bases between.

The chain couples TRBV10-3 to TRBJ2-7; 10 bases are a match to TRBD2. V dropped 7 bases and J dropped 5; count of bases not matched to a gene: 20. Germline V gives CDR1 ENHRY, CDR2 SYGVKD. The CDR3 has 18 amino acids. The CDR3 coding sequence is TGTGCCATCATGGGTCCAGCGGCTAGCGGGAGAATAGGTAACGAGCAGTACTTC. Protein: CAIMGPAASGRIGNEQYF.

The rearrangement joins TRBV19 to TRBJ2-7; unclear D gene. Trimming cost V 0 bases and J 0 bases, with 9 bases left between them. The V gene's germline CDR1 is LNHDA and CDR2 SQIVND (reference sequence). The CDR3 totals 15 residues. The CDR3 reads CASSIDLRSSYEQYF. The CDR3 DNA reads TGTGCCAGTAGTATAGATCTGAGGAGCTCCTACGAGCAGTACTTC.

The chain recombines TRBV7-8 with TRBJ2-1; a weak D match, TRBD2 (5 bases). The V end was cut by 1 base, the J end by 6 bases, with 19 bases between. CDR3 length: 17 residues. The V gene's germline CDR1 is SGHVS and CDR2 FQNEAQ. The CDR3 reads CASSLGFSGGLFNEQFF. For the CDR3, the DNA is TGTGCCAGCAGCTTAGGGTTCTCGGGCGGGTTATTCAATGAGCAGTTCTTC.

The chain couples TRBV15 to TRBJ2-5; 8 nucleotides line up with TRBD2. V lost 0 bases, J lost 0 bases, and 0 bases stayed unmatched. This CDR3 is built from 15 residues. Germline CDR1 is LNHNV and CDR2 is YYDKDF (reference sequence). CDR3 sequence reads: CATSRDGRDQETQYF. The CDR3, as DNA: TGTGCCACCAGCAGAGACGGGAGGGACCAAGAGACCCAGTACTTC.

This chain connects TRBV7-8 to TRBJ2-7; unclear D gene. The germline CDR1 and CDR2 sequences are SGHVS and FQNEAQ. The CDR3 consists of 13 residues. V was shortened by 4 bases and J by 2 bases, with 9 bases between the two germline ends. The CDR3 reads CASSSTMAYEQYF. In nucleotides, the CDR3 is TGTGCCAGCAGCTCGACCATGGCCTACGAGCAGTACTTC. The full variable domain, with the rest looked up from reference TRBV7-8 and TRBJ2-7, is GAGVSQSPRYKVAKRGQDVALRCDPISGHVSLFWYQQALGQGPEFLTYFQNEAQLDKSGLPSDRFFAERPEGSVSTLKIQRTQQEDSAVYLCASSSTMAYEQYFGPGTRLTVT.

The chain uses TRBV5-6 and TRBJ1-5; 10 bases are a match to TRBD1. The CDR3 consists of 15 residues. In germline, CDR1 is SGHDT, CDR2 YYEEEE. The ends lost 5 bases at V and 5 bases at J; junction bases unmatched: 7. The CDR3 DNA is TGTGCCAGCAGTCCCGGGACAGGGGCGCATCAGCCCCAGCATTTT. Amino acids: CASSPGTGAHQPQHF.